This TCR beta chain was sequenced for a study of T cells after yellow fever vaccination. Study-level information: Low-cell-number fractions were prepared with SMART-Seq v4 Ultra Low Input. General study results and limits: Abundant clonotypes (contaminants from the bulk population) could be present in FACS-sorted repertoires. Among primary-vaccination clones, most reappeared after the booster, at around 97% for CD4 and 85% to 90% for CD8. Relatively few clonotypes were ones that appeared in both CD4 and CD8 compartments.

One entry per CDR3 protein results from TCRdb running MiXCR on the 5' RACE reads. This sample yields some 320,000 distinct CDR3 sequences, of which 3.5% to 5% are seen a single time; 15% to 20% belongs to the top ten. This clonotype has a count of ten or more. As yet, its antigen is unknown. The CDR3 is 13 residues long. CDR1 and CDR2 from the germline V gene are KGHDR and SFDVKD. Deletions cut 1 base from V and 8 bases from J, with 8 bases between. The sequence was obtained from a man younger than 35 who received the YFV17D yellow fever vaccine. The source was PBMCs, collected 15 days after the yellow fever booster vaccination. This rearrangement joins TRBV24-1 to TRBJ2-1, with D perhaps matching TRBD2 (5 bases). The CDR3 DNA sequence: TGTGCCACCAGTGATTTATGGGGAGATGAGCAGTTCTTC. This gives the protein CATSDLWGDEQFF.